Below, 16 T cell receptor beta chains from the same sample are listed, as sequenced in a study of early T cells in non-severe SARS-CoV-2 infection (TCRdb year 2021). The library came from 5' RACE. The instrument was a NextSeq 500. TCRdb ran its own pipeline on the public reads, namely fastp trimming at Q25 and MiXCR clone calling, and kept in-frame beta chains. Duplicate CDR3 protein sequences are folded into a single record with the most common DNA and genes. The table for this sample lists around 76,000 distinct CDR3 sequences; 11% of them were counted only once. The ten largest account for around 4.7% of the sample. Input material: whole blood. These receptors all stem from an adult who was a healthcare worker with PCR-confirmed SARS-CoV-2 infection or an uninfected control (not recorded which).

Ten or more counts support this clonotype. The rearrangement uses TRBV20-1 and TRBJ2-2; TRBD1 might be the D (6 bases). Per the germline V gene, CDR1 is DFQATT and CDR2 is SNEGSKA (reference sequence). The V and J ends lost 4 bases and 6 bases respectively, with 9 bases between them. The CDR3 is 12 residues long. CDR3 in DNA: TGCAGTGCTAAACAGGGTGCCGGGGAGCTGTTTTTT. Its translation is CSAKQGAGELFF.

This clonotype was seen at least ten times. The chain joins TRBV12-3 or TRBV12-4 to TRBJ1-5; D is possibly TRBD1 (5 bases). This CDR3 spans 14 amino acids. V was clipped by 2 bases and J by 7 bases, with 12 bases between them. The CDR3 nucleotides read TGTGCCAGCAGTTTATCCCGGGGCCAACAGCCCCAGCATTTT. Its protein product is CASSLSRGQQPQHF.

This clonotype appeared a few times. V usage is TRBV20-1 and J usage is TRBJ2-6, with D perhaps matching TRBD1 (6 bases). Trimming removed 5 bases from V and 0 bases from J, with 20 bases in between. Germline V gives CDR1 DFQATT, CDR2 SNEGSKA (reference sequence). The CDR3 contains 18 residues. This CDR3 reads CSARAHPGQDSGANVLTF. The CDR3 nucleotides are TGCAGTGCTCGAGCTCACCCGGGACAAGACTCTGGGGCCAACGTCCTGACTTTC.

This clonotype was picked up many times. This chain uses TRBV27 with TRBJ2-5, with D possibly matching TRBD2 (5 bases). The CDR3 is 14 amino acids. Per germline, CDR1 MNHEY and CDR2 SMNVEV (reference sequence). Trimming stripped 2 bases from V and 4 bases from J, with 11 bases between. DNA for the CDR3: TGTGCCAGCAGTTTAGACGGCGGGCTAGAGACCCAGTACTTC. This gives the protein CASSLDGGLETQYF.

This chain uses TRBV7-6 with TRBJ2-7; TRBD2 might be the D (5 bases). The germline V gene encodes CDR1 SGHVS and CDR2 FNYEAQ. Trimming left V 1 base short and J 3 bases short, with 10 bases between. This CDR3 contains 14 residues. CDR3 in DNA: TGTGCCAGCAGCTTAGGGGAGAGGAACTACGAGCAGTACTTC. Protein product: CASSLGERNYEQYF.

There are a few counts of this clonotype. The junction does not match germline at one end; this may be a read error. CDR3 region: CASSVAIRGTEVFF. CDR3 sequence (DNA): TGTGCCAGCAGCGTAGCAATCAGGGGCACTGAAGTTTTCTTT. This sequence joins TRBV9 and TRBJ1-1; TRBD1 might be the D (6 bases). This CDR3 spans 14 amino acids. Germline lookup yields CDR1 SGDLS and CDR2 YYNGEE.

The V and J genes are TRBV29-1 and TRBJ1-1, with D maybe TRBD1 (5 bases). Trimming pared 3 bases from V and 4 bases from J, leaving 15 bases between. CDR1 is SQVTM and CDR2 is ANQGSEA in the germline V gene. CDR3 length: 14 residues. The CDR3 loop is CSVEVKGWGTEAFF. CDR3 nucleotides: TGCAGCGTTGAGGTTAAGGGGTGGGGCACTGAAGCTTTCTTT.

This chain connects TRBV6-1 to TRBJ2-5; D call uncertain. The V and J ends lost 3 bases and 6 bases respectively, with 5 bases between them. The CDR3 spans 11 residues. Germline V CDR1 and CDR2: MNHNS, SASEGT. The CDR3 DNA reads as TGTGCCAGCAGTGATTACCAGACCCAGTACTTC. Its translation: CASSDYQTQYF.

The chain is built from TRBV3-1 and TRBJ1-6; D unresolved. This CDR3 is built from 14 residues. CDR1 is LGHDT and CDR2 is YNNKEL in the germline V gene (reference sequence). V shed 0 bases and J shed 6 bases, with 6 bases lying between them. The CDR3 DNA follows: TGTGCCAGCAGCCAAGATAGACCTAATTCACCCCTCCACTTT. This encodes CASSQDRPNSPLHF.

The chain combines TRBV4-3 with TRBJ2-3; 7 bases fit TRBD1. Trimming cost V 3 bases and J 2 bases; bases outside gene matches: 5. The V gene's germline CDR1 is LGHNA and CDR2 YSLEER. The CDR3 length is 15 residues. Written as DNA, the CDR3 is TGCGCCAGCAGCCACACCGGGACAGACACAGATACGCAGTATTTT. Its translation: CASSHTGTDTDTQYF.

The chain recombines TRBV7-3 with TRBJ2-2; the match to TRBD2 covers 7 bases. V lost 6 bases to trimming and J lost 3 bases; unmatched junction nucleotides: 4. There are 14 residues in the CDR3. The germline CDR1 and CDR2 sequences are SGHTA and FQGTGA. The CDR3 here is CASRGLADTGELFF. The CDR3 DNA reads TGTGCCAGCAGGGGTCTAGCGGACACCGGGGAGCTGTTTTTT.

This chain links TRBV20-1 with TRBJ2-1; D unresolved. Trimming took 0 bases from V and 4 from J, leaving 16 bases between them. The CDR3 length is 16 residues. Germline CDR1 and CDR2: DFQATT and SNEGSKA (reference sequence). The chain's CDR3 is CSAREERLALYNEQFF. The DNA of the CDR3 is TGCAGTGCTAGAGAGGAAAGACTGGCGCTTTACAATGAGCAGTTCTTC.

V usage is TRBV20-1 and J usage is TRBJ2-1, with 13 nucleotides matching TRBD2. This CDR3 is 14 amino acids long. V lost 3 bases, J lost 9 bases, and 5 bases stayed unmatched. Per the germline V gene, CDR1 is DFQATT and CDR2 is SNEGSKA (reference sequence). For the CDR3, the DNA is TGCAGTGCTAGTAGACTAGCGGGGGGTGCTGAGCAGTTCTTC. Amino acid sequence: CSASRLAGGAEQFF.

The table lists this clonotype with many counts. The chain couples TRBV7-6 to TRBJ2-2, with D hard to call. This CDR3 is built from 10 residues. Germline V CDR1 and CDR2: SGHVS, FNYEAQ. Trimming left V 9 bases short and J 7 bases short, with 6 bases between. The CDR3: CARAGGELFF. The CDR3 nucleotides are TGTGCCAGGGCCGGCGGGGAGCTGTTTTTT.

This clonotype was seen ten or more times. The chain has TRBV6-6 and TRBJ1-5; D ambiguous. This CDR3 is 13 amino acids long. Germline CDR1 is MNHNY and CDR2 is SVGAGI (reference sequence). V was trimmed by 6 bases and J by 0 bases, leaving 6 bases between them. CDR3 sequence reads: CASRPYSNQPQHF. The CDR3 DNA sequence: TGTGCCAGCAGGCCTTATAGCAATCAGCCCCAGCATTTT.

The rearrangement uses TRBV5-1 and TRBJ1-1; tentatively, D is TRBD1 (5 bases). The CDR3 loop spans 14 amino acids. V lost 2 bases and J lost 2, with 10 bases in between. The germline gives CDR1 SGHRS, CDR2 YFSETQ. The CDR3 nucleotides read TGCGCCAGCAGCTTTACGGGGCCCAACACTGAAGCTTTCTTT. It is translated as CASSFTGPNTEAFF. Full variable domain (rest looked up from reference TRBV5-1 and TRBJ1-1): KAGVTQTPRYLIKTRGQQVTLSCSPISGHRSVSWYQQTPGQGLQFLFEYFSETQRNKGNFPGRFSGRQFSNSRSEMNVSTLELGDSALYLCASSFTGPNTEAFFGQGTRLTVV.